This TCR beta chain appears in the sequencing data of a study of cytomegalovirus exposure and HLA in healthy donors. PCR employed 60 Vbeta and 13 Jbeta primers. Produced via immunoSEQ multiplex PCR; TCRdb's table is partial and in-frame only. The sample carries roughly 190,000 clones, roughly four fifths recorded once. Comments on this clone: Its matching antigen is unknown.

The study's findings and limits: More clonal expansion characterized HLA-associated TCR beta chains than equally common others in a later analysis. Researchers reportedly found TCR beta sequences accurately predicted most subjects' HLA-A and HLA-B alleles.

Losses at the gene ends were 3 bases for V and 7 bases for J; bases not matched to a gene: 1. The CDR3 contains 11 residues. Germline V gives CDR1 SQVTM, CDR2 ANQGSEA. Material for sequencing was PBMCs. This chain joins TRBV29-1 and TRBJ1-2; 8 bases match TRBD1. This TCR was sampled from a woman in her twenties or thirties in good health and CMV-seropositive. CDR3 sequence (DNA): TGCAGCGTTGAGGACAGGGTTGGCTACACCTTC. It encodes CSVEDRVGYTF.